A selection of T cell receptor beta chains follows, all from one sample in a study of cytomegalovirus exposure and HLA in healthy donors. Generated by immunoSEQ multiplex PCR, the TCRdb table keeps only in-frame clones and is missing some. This table holds tens of thousands of clones, roughly 76% found once. The sample taken for sequencing was PBMCs. The receptors were sampled from a man between 18 and 29 years old in good health and CMV-seronegative. The CDR3 runs from the conserved cysteine through the conserved F or W. The D gene is left open where the match is weak. The size field is filled for only some rows; it gives once, few, many or a size class.

- | TRBJ2-3 | TRBV5-1 | TRBD2 | TGCGCCAGCAGCAAAGGAGGGATTGCGGGACTAGTGTCCACAGATACGCAGTATTTT | CASSKGGIAGLVSTDTQYF
- | TRBJ2-2 | TRBV6-4 | TRBD1 | TGTGCCAGCAGGGAGAACAGGGGGTCCACCGGGGAGCTGTTTTTT | CASRENRGSTGELFF
- | TRBJ1-5 | TRBV19 | - | TGTGCCAGTAGTATAGACGGGGGATATAGCAATCAGCCCCAGCATTTT | CASSIDGGYSNQPQHF
few | TRBJ2-1 | TRBV9 | TRBD1 | TGTGCCACCTCACCGGACAGGGTGGGCAATGAGCAGTTCTTC | CATSPDRVGNEQFF
- | TRBJ2-7 | TRBV30 | - | TGTGCCTGGACCCAGTACCCCTACGAGCAGTACTTC | CAWTQYPYEQYF
- | TRBJ2-5 | TRBV5-4 | - | TGTGCCAGCAGCGGCGCAGGGGAGGAGACCCAGTACTTC | CASSGAGEETQYF
- | TRBJ2-2 | TRBV4-1 | TRBD1 | TGCGCCAGCAGCCAAGACAGGGGGCGCGCCGCCACCGGGGAGCTGTTTTTT | CASSQDRGRAATGELFF
few | TRBJ1-2 | TRBV4-3 | TRBD1 | TGCGCCAGCAGCCAGGGGACAGGAAGCTATGGCTACACCTTC | CASSQGTGSYGYTF
- | TRBJ1-4 | TRBV27 | TRBD1 | TGTGCCAGCAGACGCGAGGGGGCCGAGAATGAAAAACTGTTTTTT | CASRREGAENEKLFF
- | TRBJ2-4 | TRBV5-1 | TRBD2 | TGCGCCAGCTCGGCGGGCGGGGGGTCCCTAGCCAAAAACATTCAGTACTTC | CASSAGGGSLAKNIQYF
- | TRBJ2-5 | TRBV6-1 | - | TGTGCCAGCATCCAAGGGGGAGTCCAAGAGACCCAGTACTTC | CASIQGGVQETQYF
- | TRBJ1-6 | TRBV7-2 | - | TGTGCCAGCAGCTTATTCTTCCCCTACGGGAACCCCCTCGACTTT | CASSLFFPYGNPLDF
few | TRBJ2-7 | TRBV7-2 | TRBD2 | TGTGCCAGCAGCTTACTGTCTACTAGCGGACACTACGAGCAGTACTTC | CASSLLSTSGHYEQYF
- | TRBJ1-1 | TRBV4-3 | TRBD1 | TGCGCCAGCAGCCTAGGACAGGGTACAACTGAAGCTTTCTTT | CASSLGQGTTEAFF
- | TRBJ1-3 | TRBV5-4 | - | TGTGCCAGCAGCTTGGATCTGAGTGGAAACACCATATATTTT | CASSLDLSGNTIYF
- | TRBJ2-2 | TRBV5-3 | TRBD1 | TGTGCCAGAAGCTCGGACAGGGGGCACACCGGGGAGCTGTTTTTT | CARSSDRGHTGELFF
- | TRBJ2-1 | TRBV7-3 | TRBD2 | TGTGCCAGCAGCCCTAGCGGGGGCGTCTACAATGAGCAGTTCTTC | CASSPSGGVYNEQFF
- | TRBJ1-4 | TRBV27 | - | TGTGCCAGCAGGGGCAGGGATGCAACTAATGAAAAACTGTTTTTT | CASRGRDATNEKLFF
- | TRBJ2-2 | TRBV19 | TRBD1 | TGTGCCAGTCTGTCAGGGGGCAACACCGGGGAGCTGTTTTTT | CASLSGGNTGELFF
- | TRBJ1-2 | TRBV29-1 | - | TGCAGCGTCATACGGGGGGAGACGAACTATGGCTACACCTTC | CSVIRGETNYGYTF
- | TRBJ2-3 | TRBV2 | - | TGTGCCAGCAGTGAAGCGCTTTGGCGGGGCCATACAGATACGCAGTATTTT | CASSEALWRGHTDTQYF
- | TRBJ2-2 | TRBV6-5 | - | TGTGCCAGCAGCCCCCCAAACACCGGGGAGCTGTTTTTT | CASSPPNTGELFF
few | TRBJ1-1 | TRBV18 | TRBD1 | TGTGCCAGCTCACCACCGGGACAGGAGGACACTGAAGCTTTCTTT | CASSPPGQEDTEAFF
- | TRBJ2-3 | TRBV11-2 | TRBD2 | TGTGCCAGCAGCTCTACTAGCGGAGAACCCAATACGCAGTATTTT | CASSSTSGEPNTQYF